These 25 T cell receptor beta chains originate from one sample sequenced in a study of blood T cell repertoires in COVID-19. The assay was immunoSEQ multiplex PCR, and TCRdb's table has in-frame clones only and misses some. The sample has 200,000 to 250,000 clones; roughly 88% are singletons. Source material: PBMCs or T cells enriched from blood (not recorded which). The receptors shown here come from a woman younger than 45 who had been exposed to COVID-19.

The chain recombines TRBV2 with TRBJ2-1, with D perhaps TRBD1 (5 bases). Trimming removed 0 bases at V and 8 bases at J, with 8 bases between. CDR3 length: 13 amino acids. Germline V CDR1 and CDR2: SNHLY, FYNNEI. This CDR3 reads CASSEAPGYEQFF. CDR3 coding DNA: TGTGCCAGCAGTGAAGCACCAGGGTATGAGCAGTTCTTC.

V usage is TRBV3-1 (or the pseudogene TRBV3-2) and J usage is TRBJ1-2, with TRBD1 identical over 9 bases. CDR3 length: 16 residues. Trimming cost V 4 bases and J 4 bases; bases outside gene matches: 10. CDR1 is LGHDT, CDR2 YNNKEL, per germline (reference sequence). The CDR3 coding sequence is TGTGCCAGCAGCCGGACCCAACAGGGGGCCAGCTATGGCTACACCTTC. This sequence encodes CASSRTQQGASYGYTF.

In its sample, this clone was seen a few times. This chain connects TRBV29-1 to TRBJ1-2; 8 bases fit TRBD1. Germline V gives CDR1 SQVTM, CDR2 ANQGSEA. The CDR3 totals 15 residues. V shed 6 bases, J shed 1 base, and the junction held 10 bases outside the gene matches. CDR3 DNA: TGCAGCGTCGCACCAGGGGGACAGGATAACTATGGCTACACCTTC. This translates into CSVAPGGQDNYGYTF.

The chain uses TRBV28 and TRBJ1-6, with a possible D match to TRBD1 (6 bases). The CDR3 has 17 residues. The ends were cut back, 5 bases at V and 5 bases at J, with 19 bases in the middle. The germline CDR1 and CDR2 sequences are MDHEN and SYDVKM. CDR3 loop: CASSSGGESLHNSPLHF. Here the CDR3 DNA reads TGTGCCAGCAGTAGCGGGGGCGAGAGCCTTCATAATTCACCCCTCCACTTT.

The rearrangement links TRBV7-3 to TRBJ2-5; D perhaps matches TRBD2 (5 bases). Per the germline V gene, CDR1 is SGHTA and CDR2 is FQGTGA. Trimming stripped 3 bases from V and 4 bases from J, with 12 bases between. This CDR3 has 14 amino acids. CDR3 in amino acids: CASSLGGPGETQYF. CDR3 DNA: TGTGCCAGCAGCTTGGGCGGGCCCGGAGAGACCCAGTACTTC.

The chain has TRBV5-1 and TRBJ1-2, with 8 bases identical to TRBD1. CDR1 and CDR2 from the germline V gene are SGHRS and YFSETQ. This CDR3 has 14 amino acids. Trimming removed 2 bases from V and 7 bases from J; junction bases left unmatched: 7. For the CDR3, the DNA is TGCGCCAGCAGCTTCTCAGGGGGCATGGGTGGCTACACCTTC. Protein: CASSFSGGMGGYTF.

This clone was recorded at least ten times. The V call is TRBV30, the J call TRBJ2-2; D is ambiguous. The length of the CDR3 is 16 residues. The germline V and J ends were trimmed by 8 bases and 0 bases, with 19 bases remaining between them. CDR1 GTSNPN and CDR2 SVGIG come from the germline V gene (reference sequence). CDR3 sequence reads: CARTRSRRTNTGELFF. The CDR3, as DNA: TGTGCCCGGACGAGGTCCCGAAGGACGAACACCGGGGAGCTGTTTTTT.

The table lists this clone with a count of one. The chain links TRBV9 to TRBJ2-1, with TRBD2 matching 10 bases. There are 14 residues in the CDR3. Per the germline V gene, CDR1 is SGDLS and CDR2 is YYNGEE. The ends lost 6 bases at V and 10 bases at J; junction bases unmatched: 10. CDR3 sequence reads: CASKNKREGNEQFF. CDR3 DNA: TGTGCCAGCAAAAATAAGCGGGAGGGTAACGAGCAGTTCTTC.

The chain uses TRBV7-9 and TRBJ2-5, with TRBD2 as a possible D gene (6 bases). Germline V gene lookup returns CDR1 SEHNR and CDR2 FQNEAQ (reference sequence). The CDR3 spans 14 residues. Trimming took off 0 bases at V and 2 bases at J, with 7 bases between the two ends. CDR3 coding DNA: TGTGCCAGCAGCTTAGCTAGCGGTCAAGAGACCCAGTACTTC. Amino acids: CASSLASGQETQYF.

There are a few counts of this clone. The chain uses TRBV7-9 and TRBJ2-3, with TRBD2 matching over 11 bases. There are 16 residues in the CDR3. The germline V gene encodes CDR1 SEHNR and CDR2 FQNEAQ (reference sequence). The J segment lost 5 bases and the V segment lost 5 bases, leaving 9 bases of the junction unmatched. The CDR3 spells CASSKIAGGPGDTQYF. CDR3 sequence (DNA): TGTGCCAGCAGCAAGATAGCGGGAGGGCCAGGAGATACGCAGTATTTT.

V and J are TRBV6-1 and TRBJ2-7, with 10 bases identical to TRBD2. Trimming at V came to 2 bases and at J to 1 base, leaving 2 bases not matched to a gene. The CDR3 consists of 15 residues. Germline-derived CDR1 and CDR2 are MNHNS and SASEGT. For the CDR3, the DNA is TGTGCCAGCAGTGAAAGGACTAGCGGATCCTACGAGCAGTACTTC. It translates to CASSERTSGSYEQYF.

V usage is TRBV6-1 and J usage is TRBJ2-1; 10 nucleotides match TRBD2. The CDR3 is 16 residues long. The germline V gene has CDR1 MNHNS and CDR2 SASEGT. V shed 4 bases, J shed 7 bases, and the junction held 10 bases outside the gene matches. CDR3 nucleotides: TGTGCCAGCAGTGCCAGCGGGAGGGCCGGAGTGAATGAGCAGTTCTTC. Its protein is CASSASGRAGVNEQFF.

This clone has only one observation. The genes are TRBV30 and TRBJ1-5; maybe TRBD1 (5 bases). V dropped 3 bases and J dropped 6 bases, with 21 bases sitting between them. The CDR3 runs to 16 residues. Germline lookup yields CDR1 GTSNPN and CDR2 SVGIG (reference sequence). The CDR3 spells CAWSPKVGEAIQPQHF. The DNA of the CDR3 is TGTGCCTGGAGCCCCAAAGTAGGGGAAGCGATTCAGCCCCAGCATTTT.

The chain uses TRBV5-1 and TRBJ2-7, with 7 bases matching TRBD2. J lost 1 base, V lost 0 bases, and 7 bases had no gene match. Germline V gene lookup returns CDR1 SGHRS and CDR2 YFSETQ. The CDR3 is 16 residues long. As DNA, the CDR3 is TGCGCCAGCAGCTTGGGGCAGGGAGGGTTATCCTACGAGCAGTACTTC. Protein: CASSLGQGGLSYEQYF.

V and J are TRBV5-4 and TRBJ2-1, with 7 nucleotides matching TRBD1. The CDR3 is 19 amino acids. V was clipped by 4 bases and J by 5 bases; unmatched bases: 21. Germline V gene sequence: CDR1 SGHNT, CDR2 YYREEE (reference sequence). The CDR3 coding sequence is TGTGCCAGCAGCACTACGACAGGGTTCATGGGTTCAACGGACAATGAGCAGTTCTTC. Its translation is CASSTTTGFMGSTDNEQFF.

The CDR3 DNA is TGTGCCAGCAGCTTAGACCCGGGACAGCAAGAGACCCAGTACTTC. Translated, it gives CASSLDPGQQETQYF. The rearrangement uses TRBV7-6 and TRBJ2-5; TRBD1 agrees at 7 bases. J was trimmed by 2 bases and V by 1 base; bases with no gene match: 4. This CDR3 has 15 amino acids. Germline V gene sequence: CDR1 SGHVS, CDR2 FNYEAQ. Full variable domain (missing parts from reference TRBV7-6 and TRBJ2-5): GAGVSQSPRYKVTKRGQDVALRCDPISGHVSLYWYRQALGQGPEFLTYFNYEAQQDKSGLPNDRFSAERPEGSISTLTIQRTEQRDSAMYRCASSLDPGQQETQYFGPGTRLLVL.

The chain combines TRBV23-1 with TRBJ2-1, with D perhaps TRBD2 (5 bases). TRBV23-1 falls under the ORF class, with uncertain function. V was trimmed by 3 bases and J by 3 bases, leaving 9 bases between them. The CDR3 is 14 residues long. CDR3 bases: TGCGCCAGCAGTCAGGCTAGCAACTACAATGAGCAGTTCTTC. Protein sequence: CASSQASNYNEQFF.

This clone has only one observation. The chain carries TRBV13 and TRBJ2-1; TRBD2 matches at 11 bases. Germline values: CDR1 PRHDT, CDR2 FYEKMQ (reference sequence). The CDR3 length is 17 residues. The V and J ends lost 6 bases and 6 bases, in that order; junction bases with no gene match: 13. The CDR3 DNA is TGTGCCAGCAGATCCAACGATCGACTAGCGGGAAGCAATGAGCAGTTCTTC. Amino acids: CASRSNDRLAGSNEQFF.

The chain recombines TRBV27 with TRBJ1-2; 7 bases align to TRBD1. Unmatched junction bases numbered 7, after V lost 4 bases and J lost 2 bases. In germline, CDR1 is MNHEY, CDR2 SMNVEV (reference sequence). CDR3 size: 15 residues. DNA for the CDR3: TGTGCCAGCAGTTCCCGGACAGGCTCAAACTATGGCTACACCTTC. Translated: CASSSRTGSNYGYTF.

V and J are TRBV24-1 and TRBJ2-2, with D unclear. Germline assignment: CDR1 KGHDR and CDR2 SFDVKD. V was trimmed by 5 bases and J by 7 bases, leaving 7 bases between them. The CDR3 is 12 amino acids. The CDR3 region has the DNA TGTGCCACCAGTGTAGCTGACGGGGAGCTGTTTTTT. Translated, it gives CATSVADGELFF.

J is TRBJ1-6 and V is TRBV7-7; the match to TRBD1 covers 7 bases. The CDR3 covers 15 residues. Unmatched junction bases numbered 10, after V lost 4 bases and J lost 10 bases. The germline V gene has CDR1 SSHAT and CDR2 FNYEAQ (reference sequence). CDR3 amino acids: CASSSPVTGPSPLHF. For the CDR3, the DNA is TGTGCCAGCAGCTCGCCCGTGACAGGGCCCTCACCCCTCCACTTT.

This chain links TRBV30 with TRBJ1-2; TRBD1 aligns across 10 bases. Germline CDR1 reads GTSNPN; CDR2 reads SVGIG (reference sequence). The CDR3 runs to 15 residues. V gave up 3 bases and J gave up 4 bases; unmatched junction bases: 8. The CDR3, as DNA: TGTGCCTGGAGCAAAGGACAGGGGGTTATCTATGGCTACACCTTC. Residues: CAWSKGQGVIYGYTF.

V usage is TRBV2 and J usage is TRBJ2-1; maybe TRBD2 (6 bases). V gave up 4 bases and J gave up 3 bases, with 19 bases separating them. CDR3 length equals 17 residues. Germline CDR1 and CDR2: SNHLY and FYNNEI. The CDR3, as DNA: TGTGCCAGCAGTGGAACGGTGACTAGACTAAACTACAATGAGCAGTTCTTC. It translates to CASSGTVTRLNYNEQFF.

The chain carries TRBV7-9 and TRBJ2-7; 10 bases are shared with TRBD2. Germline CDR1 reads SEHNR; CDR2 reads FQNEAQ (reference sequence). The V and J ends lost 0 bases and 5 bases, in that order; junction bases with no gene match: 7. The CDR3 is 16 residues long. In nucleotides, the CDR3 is TGTGCCAGCAGCTTAGCGGTGACTAGCGGGTCCGACGAGCAGTACTTC. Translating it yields CASSLAVTSGSDEQYF. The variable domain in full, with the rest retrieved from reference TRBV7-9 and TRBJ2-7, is DTGVSQNPRHKITKRGQNVTFRCDPISEHNRLYWYRQTLGQGPEFLTYFQNEAQLEKSRLLSDRFSAERPKGSFSTLEIQRTEQGDSAMYLCASSLAVTSGSDEQYFGPGTRLTVT.

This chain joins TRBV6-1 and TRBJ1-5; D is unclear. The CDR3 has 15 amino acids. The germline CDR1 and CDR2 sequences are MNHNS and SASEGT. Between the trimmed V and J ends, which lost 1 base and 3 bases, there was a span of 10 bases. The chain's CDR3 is CASSEGIIYNQPQHF. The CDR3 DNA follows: TGTGCCAGCAGTGAAGGAATCATCTACAATCAGCCCCAGCATTTT.